This T cell receptor beta chain is drawn from a study of shared clonotypes between healthy human individuals. About the study: CD4 naive and CD4 memory each took three plates per donor, while CD8 naive took two and CD8 memory one.

Whole-study findings and limits: Researchers found naive subsets generally carried larger estimated richness than memory subsets. In the sorted subsets, rarefaction showed sequencing was incomplete despite large depth.

As defined, naive CD8 cells were CD45RO-negative and positively selected for CCR7, with terminally differentiated effector memory CD45RA+ cells excluded. Deep-level assay runs were performed. Data came from immunoSEQ multiplex PCR; TCRdb stores just in-frame clones and leaves some out. The sample gives about 2,100,000 clones, roughly 91% of which show up once; under 2% is in the top ten. Regarding this clone: Antigen unknown.

Germline CDR1 and CDR2: MNHEY and SMNVEV (reference sequence). The CDR3 length is 16 residues. V shed 9 bases, J shed 5 bases, and the junction held 15 bases outside the gene matches. Sequenced input: naive CD8+ T cells from PBMCs. The TCR was taken from a man between 18 and 29 years old in good health. Some clones in this sample may be carry-over from other donors' samples. The rearrangement joins TRBV27 to TRBJ1-1; 10 bases are shared with TRBD1. In DNA, the CDR3 is TGTGCCAGGACTCATCGGGACAGGGGCGGAGGGACTGAAGCTTTCTTT. Amino acid sequence: CARTHRDRGGGTEAFF.